These 32 T cell receptor beta chains share one sample of origin, sequenced in a study of T cells after yellow fever vaccination. TCRdb re-analysed the 5' RACE reads in MiXCR, keeping a single row per CDR3 protein. The repertoire consists of about 300,000 distinct CDR3 sequences, with around 7% occurring once and the leading ten covering roughly a sixth. The sample consisted of PBMCs, taken roughly 46 days after the first yellow fever vaccination. The receptors originated from a man between 18 and 29 years old who received the YFV17D yellow fever vaccine.

V usage is TRBV6-2 or TRBV6-3 and J usage is TRBJ2-1; possibly TRBD2 for D (7 bases). The CDR3 consists of 15 residues. Germline V gene lookup returns CDR1 MNHEY and CDR2 SVGEGT. V lost 5 bases and J lost 8, with 19 bases in between. The CDR3 nucleotides are TGTGCCAGCAGTAAGACCGGGGGGCACCGCGATGAGCAGTTCTTC. Its protein product is CASSKTGGHRDEQFF.

V is TRBV10-3 and J is TRBJ2-6; no reliable D call. This CDR3 is 17 amino acids long. V lost 10 bases, J lost 0 bases, and 19 bases lay in between. The germline gives CDR1 ENHRY, CDR2 SYGVKD. In DNA form, the CDR3 reads TGTGCCAGCACGATGAGTCGGGTAGTCTCTGGGGCCAACGTCCTGACTTTC. Its translation: CASTMSRVVSGANVLTF.

In its sample, this clonotype was seen many times. This chain uses TRBV7-3 with TRBJ1-1; no firm D call. V lost 0 bases to trimming and J lost 6 bases, with 17 bases between them. CDR3 length: 16 amino acids. Germline loops: CDR1 SGHTA, CDR2 FQGTGA. The chain's CDR3 is CASSLTPFTNQAEAFF. The CDR3 nucleotides read TGTGCCAGCAGCTTAACCCCATTTACTAACCAGGCTGAAGCTTTCTTT.

This chain uses TRBV15 with TRBJ2-4; D is unclear. The CDR3 totals 16 residues. V shed 1 base and J shed 6 bases, with 16 bases lying between them. Germline V gives CDR1 LNHNV, CDR2 YYDKDF (reference sequence). CDR3: CATSRVNQDVANIQYF. CDR3 DNA: TGTGCCACCAGCAGAGTGAACCAGGACGTGGCAAACATTCAGTACTTC.

The chain carries TRBV5-1 and TRBJ2-1; weak D call: TRBD1 (7 bases). Germline values: CDR1 SGHRS, CDR2 YFSETQ. The CDR3 length is 13 residues. Deletions cut 1 base from V and 10 bases from J, with 12 bases between. The CDR3 region is CASSLSPGGEQFF. CDR3 sequence (DNA): TGCGCCAGCAGCTTGAGCCCAGGGGGGGAGCAGTTCTTC.

This clonotype has at least ten counts. The J gene is TRBJ2-5, the V gene TRBV7-9; 8 nucleotides agree with TRBD2. The trim removed 8 bases at V and 5 bases at J, leaving 7 bases unmatched. Germline CDR1 is SEHNR and CDR2 is FQNEAQ (reference sequence). The CDR3 loop spans 13 amino acids. This chain's CDR3 is CASRGGARETQYF. In DNA, the CDR3 is TGTGCCAGCCGGGGGGGGGCTCGGGAGACCCAGTACTTC.

A few counts support this clonotype. The chain links TRBV10-2 to TRBJ2-2; D might be TRBD2 (5 bases). The CDR3 length is 15 residues. Germline V gives CDR1 WSHSY, CDR2 SAAADI. V was clipped by 5 bases and J by 7 bases, with 17 bases between them. Written as DNA, the CDR3 is TGCGCCAGCAGTCAGGTAGCGCTACTGCACGGGGAGCTGTTTTTT. It translates to CASSQVALLHGELFF.

The chain uses TRBV20-1 and TRBJ1-1; D not resolved. The CDR3 is 14 residues long. V was clipped by 0 bases and J by 0 bases, with 8 bases between them. The germline V gene encodes CDR1 DFQATT and CDR2 SNEGSKA (reference sequence). CDR3 protein: CSARDRVLNTEAFF. As DNA, the CDR3 is TGCAGTGCTAGAGATCGGGTACTGAACACTGAAGCTTTCTTT.

The J gene is TRBJ2-7, the V gene TRBV5-6; a possible D gene is TRBD1 (5 bases). Trimming pared 3 bases from V and 0 bases from J, leaving 7 bases between. The length of the CDR3 is 13 residues. Germline V gene sequence: CDR1 SGHDT, CDR2 YYEEEE. The CDR3 loop reads CASSSDSSYEQYF. DNA of the CDR3: TGTGCCAGCAGCTCTGACAGCTCCTACGAGCAGTACTTC. Using reference TRBV5-6 and TRBJ2-7 for the parts outside the CDR3, the full variable domain is DAGVTQSPTHLIKTRGQQVTLRCSPKSGHDTVSWYQQALGQGPQFIFQYYEEEERQRGNFPDRFSGHQFPNYSSELNVNALLLGDSALYLCASSSDSSYEQYFGPGTRLTVT.

For this clonotype: Possible read error: a much larger clone is one base away. The chain recombines TRBV4-1 with TRBJ1-1, with 8 bases fitting TRBD1. This CDR3 has 17 amino acids. Germline V CDR1 and CDR2: MGHRA, YSYEKL. CDR3 bases: TGCGCCAGCAGCCAAGGACCGCTCCGACAGGGGAACACTGAAGCTCTCTTT. Amino acid sequence: CASSQGPLRQGNTEALF.

This clonotype was found a few times. The chain combines TRBV7-2 with TRBJ1-3; 9 bases map to TRBD1. The V gene's germline CDR1 is SGHTA and CDR2 FQGNSA. There are 13 residues in the CDR3. CDR3 residues: CANRGRTGNTIYF. CDR3 sequence (DNA): TGTGCGAACAGGGGGCGCACTGGAAACACCATATATTTT. The full variable domain, its missing parts supplied by reference TRBV7-2 and TRBJ1-3, is GAGVSQSPSNKVTEKGKDVELRCDPISGHTALYWYRQSLGQGLEFLIYFQGNSAPDKSGLPSDRFSAERTGGSVSTLTIQRTQQEDSAVYLCANRGRTGNTIYFGEGSWLTVV.

The chain employs TRBV12-3 or TRBV12-4 and TRBJ1-3; the D is unclear. The CDR3 covers 13 residues. V was trimmed by 7 bases and J by 0 bases, leaving 7 bases between them. In DNA, the CDR3 is TGTGCCAGCATTTCGGTCTCTGGAAACACCATATATTTT. Protein sequence: CASISVSGNTIYF.

CDR3 nucleotides: TGTGCCAGCAGTTTCGAGGATTTCTACGAGCAGTACGTC. Translation: CASSFEDFYEQYV. This rearrangement joins TRBV12-3 or TRBV12-4 to TRBJ2-7; D remains ambiguous. V was pared by 3 bases and J by 3 bases, with 9 bases between. The CDR3 covers 13 residues.

The table lists this clonotype with a few counts. The rearrangement uses TRBV28 and TRBJ2-2; the match to TRBD1 covers 8 bases. CDR3 length equals 16 residues. The trim removed 5 bases at V and 5 bases at J, leaving 10 bases unmatched. From germline, CDR1 is MDHEN and CDR2 SYDVKM. The CDR3 spells CASSAAPGQGTGELFF. CDR3 nucleotides: TGTGCCAGCAGTGCCGCCCCCGGACAGGGAACCGGGGAGCTGTTTTTT.

In its sample, this clonotype was seen a few times. The chain links TRBV7-3 to TRBJ2-3; D unclear. The CDR3 length is 14 residues. With 1 base removed from V and 0 bases from J, the gap between germline ends came to 5 bases. Germline values: CDR1 SGHTA, CDR2 FQGTGA. The CDR3 sequence: CASSLSSSTDTQYF. DNA for the CDR3: TGTGCCAGCAGCTTAAGTTCTAGCACAGATACGCAGTATTTT. The full variable domain, its missing parts supplied by reference TRBV7-3 and TRBJ2-3, is GAGVSQTPSNKVTEKGKYVELRCDPISGHTALYWYRQSLGQGPEFLIYFQGTGAADDSGLPNDRFFAVRPEGSVSTLKIQRTERGDSAVYLCASSLSSSTDTQYFGPGTRLTVL.

The chain is built from TRBV5-1 and TRBJ2-5, with D perhaps matching TRBD2 (6 bases). V lost 4 bases, J lost 3 bases, and 16 bases lay in between. The CDR3 consists of 15 residues. The V gene's germline CDR1 is SGHRS and CDR2 YFSETQ. The CDR3 loop is CASSPAVGGEETQYF. The DNA for the CDR3 is TGCGCCAGCAGCCCCGCCGTAGGCGGGGAAGAGACCCAGTACTTC.

This clonotype was observed a handful of times. CDR3: CASSLGPGTPRTDTQYF. In DNA, the CDR3 is TGTGCCAGCAGCTTGGGCCCCGGGACACCGAGGACAGATACGCAGTATTTT. This rearrangement joins TRBV5-6 to TRBJ2-3; TRBD1 is a possible D gene (6 bases). The CDR3 sequence is 17 residues long. The V gene's germline CDR1 is SGHDT and CDR2 YYEEEE. Trimming stripped 0 bases from V and 3 bases from J, with 17 bases between.

The rearrangement uses TRBV14 and TRBJ1-1; the match to TRBD1 covers 7 bases. V dropped 5 bases and J dropped 8; count of bases not matched to a gene: 8. The CDR3 is made up of 13 amino acids. Germline CDR1 is SGHDN and CDR2 is FVKESK. The CDR3 DNA follows: TGTGCCAGCAGCTGGGCACGACAGGGAGAAGCTTTCTTT. Protein sequence: CASSWARQGEAFF.

J is TRBJ2-7 and V is TRBV6-1, with D uncertain. Germline assignment: CDR1 MNHNS and CDR2 SASEGT. This CDR3 has 16 residues. The V end lost 2 bases, the J end lost 9 bases, and 23 bases lay between the germline ends. The CDR3: CASSESFFRAMAGQYF. In DNA, the CDR3 is TGTGCCAGCAGTGAATCGTTCTTTAGGGCAATGGCCGGGCAGTACTTC.

There are a few counts of this clonotype. This chain joins TRBV5-6 and TRBJ2-7; D gene ambiguous. The CDR3 consists of 12 residues. CDR1 is SGHDT and CDR2 is YYEEEE in the germline V gene. Deletions cut 1 base from V and 5 bases from J, with 7 bases between. CDR3 DNA sequence: TGTGCCAGCAGCTTGTCCAGACACGAGCAGTACTTC. As protein: CASSLSRHEQYF.

This clonotype was seen many times. The chain is built from TRBV6-2 or TRBV6-3 and TRBJ2-3, with D maybe TRBD2 (7 bases). The CDR3 covers 17 residues. The V and J ends lost 0 bases and 0 bases respectively, with 13 bases between them. CDR1 and CDR2 from the germline V gene are MNHEY and SVGEGT. CDR3: CASSYSTSGGSTDTQYF. Written as DNA, the CDR3 is TGTGCCAGCAGTTACTCGACCTCGGGGGGCAGCACAGATACGCAGTATTTT.

This clonotype was counted only a few times. The CDR3 nucleotides are TGCGCCAGCAGCTTCTCCGGGACAGGTGGTAAAGATACGCAGTATTTT. It translates to CASSFSGTGGKDTQYF. The chain carries TRBV5-1 and TRBJ2-3; 8 bases match TRBD1. V lost 2 bases and J lost 5; bases outside the gene matches: 10. The CDR3 spans 16 residues. Per the germline V gene, CDR1 is SGHRS and CDR2 is YFSETQ.

This clonotype was seen many times. This chain uses TRBV5-1 with TRBJ1-1, with 7 positions matching TRBD1. CDR1 SGHRS and CDR2 YFSETQ come from the germline V gene. J lost 5 bases, V lost 1 base, and 8 bases had no gene match. The CDR3 is made up of 15 amino acids. The CDR3 DNA sequence: TGCGCCAGCAGCTTGATGACAGCACAGGGGACTGAAGCTTTCTTT. As protein: CASSLMTAQGTEAFF.

The rearrangement links TRBV5-1 to TRBJ2-1, with 9 bases that match TRBD1. CDR3 length: 13 residues. V was pared by 1 base and J by 8 bases, with 1 base of the junction left unmatched. In germline, CDR1 is SGHRS, CDR2 YFSETQ. The chain's CDR3 is CASSLTGGDEQFF. CDR3 DNA sequence: TGCGCCAGCAGCTTGACAGGGGGCGATGAGCAGTTCTTC. Based on the CDR3 plus reference TRBV5-1 and TRBJ2-1, the full variable domain is KAGVTQTPRYLIKTRGQQVTLSCSPISGHRSVSWYQQTPGQGLQFLFEYFSETQRNKGNFPGRFSGRQFSNSRSEMNVSTLELGDSALYLCASSLTGGDEQFFGPGTRLTVL.

This chain joins TRBV5-1 and TRBJ1-1, with a possible D match to TRBD1 (5 bases). This CDR3 is 16 amino acids long. In germline, CDR1 is SGHRS, CDR2 YFSETQ. V lost 7 bases, J lost 0 bases, and 19 bases lay in between. The chain's CDR3 is CASLPAAGGLNTEAFF. The CDR3 DNA reads as TGCGCCAGCCTTCCTGCTGCTGGGGGGTTGAACACTGAAGCTTTCTTT.

In its sample, this clonotype was seen once. The junction and the germline gene differ at one end; a read error may be behind it. The rearrangement links TRBV5-6 to TRBJ2-7; D may be TRBD1 or TRBD2 (5 bases each). The V gene's germline CDR1 is SGHDT and CDR2 YYEEEE. The CDR3 is made up of 8 amino acids. CDR3 residues: CASGPGLF. The CDR3 coding sequence is TGTGCCAGCGGCCCGGGGCTCTTC.

The sample holds a few counts of this clonotype. The CDR3 sequence: CASSYPPYRAGELFF. The CDR3 DNA reads as TGTGCCAGCAGTTACCCCCCCTACAGGGCCGGGGAGCTGTTTTTT. The chain links TRBV6-5 to TRBJ2-2; TRBD1 might be the D (6 bases). The ends were cut back, 2 bases at V and 6 bases at J, with 13 bases in the middle. Germline V gene sequence: CDR1 MNHEY, CDR2 SVGAGI. CDR3 length: 15 amino acids.

The chain is built from TRBV7-3 and TRBJ2-2; D is uncertain. With 5 bases removed from V and 3 bases from J, the gap between germline ends came to 10 bases. Germline CDR1 and CDR2: SGHTA and FQGTGA. This CDR3 has 14 residues. Here the CDR3 reads CASSPLTYTGELFF. The CDR3 nucleotides are TGTGCCAGCAGCCCCCTTACCTACACCGGGGAGCTGTTTTTT.

The V gene is TRBV18, the J gene TRBJ2-7; the D call may be TRBD1 or TRBD2 (5 bases each). The CDR3 has 13 amino acids. V lost 3 bases and J lost 3, with 9 bases in between. The germline V gene encodes CDR1 KGHSH and CDR2 LQKENI. The CDR3 DNA reads TGTGCCAGCTCACCCGGGGCGGACTACGAGCAGTACGTC. This codes for CASSPGADYEQYV.

The chain couples TRBV20-1 to TRBJ2-1; 8 bases agree with TRBD2. The V gene end was trimmed by 4 bases and the J gene end by 9 bases; junction bases not matched to a gene: 5. Germline loops: CDR1 DFQATT, CDR2 SNEGSKA (reference sequence). This CDR3 comprises 12 residues. DNA of the CDR3: TGCAGTGCTACACGGGGGGGCCTTGAGCAGTTCTTC. Translation: CSATRGGLEQFF.

The chain carries TRBV4-3 and TRBJ1-1, with no clear D. There are 14 residues in the CDR3. Trimming left V 0 bases short and J 7 bases short, with 12 bases between. Germline assignment: CDR1 LGHNA and CDR2 YSLEER. CDR3 region: CASSQEASGYEAFF. DNA for the CDR3: TGCGCCAGCAGCCAAGAGGCCTCGGGATATGAAGCTTTCTTT.

This clonotype was counted a few times. J is TRBJ2-1 and V is TRBV5-5; D may be TRBD1 (6 bases). The CDR3 totals 13 residues. V lost 5 bases and J 14 bases, leaving 20 bases between the germline ends. CDR1 SGHKS and CDR2 YYEKEE come from the germline V gene (reference sequence). In DNA, the CDR3 is TGTGCCAGCAGATCCGAAACAGGGTCCCGGGAGTTCTTC. Encoded protein: CASRSETGSREFF. The complete variable domain, with remaining parts taken from reference TRBV5-5 and TRBJ2-1, reads DAGVTQSPTHLIKTRGQQVTLRCSPISGHKSVSWYQQVLGQGPQFIFQYYEKEERGRGNFPDRFSARQFPNYSSELNVNALLLGDSALYLCASRSETGSREFFGPGTRLTVL.